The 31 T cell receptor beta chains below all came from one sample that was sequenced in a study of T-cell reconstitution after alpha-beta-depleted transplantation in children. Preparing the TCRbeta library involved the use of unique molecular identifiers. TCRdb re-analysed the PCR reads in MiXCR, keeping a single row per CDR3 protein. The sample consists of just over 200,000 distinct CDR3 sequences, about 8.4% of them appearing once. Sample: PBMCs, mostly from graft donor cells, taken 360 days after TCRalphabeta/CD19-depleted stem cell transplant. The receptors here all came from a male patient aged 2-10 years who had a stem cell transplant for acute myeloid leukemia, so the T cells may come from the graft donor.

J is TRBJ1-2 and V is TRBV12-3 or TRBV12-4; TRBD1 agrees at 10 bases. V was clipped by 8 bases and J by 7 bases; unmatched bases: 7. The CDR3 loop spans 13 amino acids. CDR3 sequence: CASLGQGTSGYTF. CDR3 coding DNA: TGTGCCAGCTTGGGACAGGGGACTTCTGGCTACACCTTC.

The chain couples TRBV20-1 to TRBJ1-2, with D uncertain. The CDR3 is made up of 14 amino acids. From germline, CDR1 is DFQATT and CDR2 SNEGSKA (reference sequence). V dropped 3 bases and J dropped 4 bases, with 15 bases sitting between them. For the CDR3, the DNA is TGCAGTGCTAGTGACCGCTCAGTGCCCTATGGCTACACCTTC. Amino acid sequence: CSASDRSVPYGYTF.

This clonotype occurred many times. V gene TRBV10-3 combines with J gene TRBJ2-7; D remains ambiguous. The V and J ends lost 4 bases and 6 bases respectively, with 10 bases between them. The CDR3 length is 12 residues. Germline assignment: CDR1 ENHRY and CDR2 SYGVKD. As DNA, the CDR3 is TGTGCCATCAGTGTGGGGAAAGCCGAGCAGTACTTC. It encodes CAISVGKAEQYF.

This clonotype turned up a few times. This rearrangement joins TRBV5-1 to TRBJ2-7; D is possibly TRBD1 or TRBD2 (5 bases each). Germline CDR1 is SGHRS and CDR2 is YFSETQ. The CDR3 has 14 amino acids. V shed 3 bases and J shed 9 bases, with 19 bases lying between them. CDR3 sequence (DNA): TGCGCCAGCAGCTCCGGGACGGGTTTTCTTATGCAGTACTTC. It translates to CASSSGTGFLMQYF.

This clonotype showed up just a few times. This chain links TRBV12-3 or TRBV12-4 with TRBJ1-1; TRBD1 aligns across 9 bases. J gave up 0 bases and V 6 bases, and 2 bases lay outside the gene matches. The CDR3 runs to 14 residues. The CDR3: CASRGQGMNTEAFF. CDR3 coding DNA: TGTGCCAGCAGAGGACAGGGGATGAACACTGAAGCTTTCTTT.

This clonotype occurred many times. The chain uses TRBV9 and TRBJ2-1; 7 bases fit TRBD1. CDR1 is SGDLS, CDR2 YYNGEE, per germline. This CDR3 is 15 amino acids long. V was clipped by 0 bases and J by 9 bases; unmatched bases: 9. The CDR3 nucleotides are TGTGCCAGCAGCGTAGAGGGGGCCCGCCTCGGTGAGCAGTTCTTC. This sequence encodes CASSVEGARLGEQFF.

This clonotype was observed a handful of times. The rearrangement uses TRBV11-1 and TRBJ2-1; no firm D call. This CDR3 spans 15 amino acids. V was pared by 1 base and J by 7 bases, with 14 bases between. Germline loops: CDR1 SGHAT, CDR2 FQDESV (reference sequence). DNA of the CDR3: TGTGCCAGCAGCTTAGAGACCCACGAGGTGAATGAGCAGTTCTTC. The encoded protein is CASSLETHEVNEQFF.

CDR3 nucleotides: TGCAGTGCTAGGGGACAGGGGACTTGGTCACCCCTCCACTTT. Its protein is CSARGQGTWSPLHF. The V call is TRBV20-1, the J call TRBJ1-6, with 10 bases fitting TRBD1. Germline CDR1 is DFQATT and CDR2 is SNEGSKA (reference sequence). V lost 3 bases and J lost 10; bases outside the gene matches: 6. CDR3 length equals 14 residues.

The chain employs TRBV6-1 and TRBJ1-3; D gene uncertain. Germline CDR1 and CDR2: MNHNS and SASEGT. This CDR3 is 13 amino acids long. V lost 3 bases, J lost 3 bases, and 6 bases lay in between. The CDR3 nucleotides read TGTGCCAGCAGTGACGGCTTTGGAAACACCATATATTTT. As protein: CASSDGFGNTIYF.

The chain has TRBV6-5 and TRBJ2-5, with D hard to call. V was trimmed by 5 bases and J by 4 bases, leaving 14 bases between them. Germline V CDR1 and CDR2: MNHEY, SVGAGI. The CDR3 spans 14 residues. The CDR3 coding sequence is TGTGCCAGCAGTCCTACAGCGACCAGAGAGACCCAGTACTTC. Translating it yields CASSPTATRETQYF.

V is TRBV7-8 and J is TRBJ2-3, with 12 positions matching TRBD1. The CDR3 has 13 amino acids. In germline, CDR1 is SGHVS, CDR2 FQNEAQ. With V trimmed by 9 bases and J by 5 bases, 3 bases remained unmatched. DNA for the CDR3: TGTGCCAGTAGGGACAGGGGGCGAGATACGCAGTATTTT. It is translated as CASRDRGRDTQYF.

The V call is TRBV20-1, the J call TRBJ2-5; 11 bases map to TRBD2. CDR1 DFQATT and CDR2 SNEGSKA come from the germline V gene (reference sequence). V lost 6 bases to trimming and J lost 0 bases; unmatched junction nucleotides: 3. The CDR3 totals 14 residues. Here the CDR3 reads CSALGLADQETQYF. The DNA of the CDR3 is TGCAGTGCCCTGGGACTAGCGGACCAAGAGACCCAGTACTTC.

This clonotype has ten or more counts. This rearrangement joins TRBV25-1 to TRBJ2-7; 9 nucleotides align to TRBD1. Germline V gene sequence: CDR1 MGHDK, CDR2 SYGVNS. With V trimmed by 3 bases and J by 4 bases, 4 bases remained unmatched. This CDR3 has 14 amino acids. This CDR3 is CASSEGQGRYEQYF. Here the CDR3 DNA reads TGTGCCAGCAGTGAGGGACAGGGACGATACGAGCAGTACTTC.

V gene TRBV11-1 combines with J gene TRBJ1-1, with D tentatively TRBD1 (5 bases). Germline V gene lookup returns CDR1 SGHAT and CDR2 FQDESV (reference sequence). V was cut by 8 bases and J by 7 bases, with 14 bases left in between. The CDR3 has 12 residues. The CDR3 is CASSPGTSEAFF. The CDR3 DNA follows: TGTGCCAGCTCCCCAGGGACCAGTGAAGCTTTCTTT.

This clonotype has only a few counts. CDR3 region: CSAREGRNTGELFF. The CDR3 DNA follows: TGCAGTGCTAGAGAGGGACGGAACACCGGGGAGCTGTTTTTT. The V and J genes are TRBV20-1 and TRBJ2-2; D may be TRBD1 or TRBD2 (5 bases each). The germline V gene encodes CDR1 DFQATT and CDR2 SNEGSKA (reference sequence). V shed 0 bases and J shed 1 base, with 6 bases lying between them. This CDR3 is 14 amino acids long.

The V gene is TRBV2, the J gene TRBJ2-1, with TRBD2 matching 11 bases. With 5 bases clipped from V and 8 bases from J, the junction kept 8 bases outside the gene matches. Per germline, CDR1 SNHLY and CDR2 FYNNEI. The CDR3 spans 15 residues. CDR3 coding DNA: TGTGCCAGCAGTCAGTTAGCGGGAGGGCCCGATGAGCAGTTCTTC. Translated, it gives CASSQLAGGPDEQFF.

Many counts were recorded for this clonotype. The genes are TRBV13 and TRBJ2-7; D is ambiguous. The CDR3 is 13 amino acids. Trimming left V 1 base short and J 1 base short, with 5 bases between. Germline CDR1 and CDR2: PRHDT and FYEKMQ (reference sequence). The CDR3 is CASSLVGSYEQYF. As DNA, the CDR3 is TGTGCCAGCAGCTTAGTAGGGTCCTACGAGCAGTACTTC.

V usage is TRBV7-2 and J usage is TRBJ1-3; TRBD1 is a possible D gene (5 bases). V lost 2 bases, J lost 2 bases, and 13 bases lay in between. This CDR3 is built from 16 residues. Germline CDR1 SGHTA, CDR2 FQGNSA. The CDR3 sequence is CASSLNWGWTGNTIYF. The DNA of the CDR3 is TGTGCCAGCAGCTTAAATTGGGGCTGGACTGGAAACACCATATATTTT.

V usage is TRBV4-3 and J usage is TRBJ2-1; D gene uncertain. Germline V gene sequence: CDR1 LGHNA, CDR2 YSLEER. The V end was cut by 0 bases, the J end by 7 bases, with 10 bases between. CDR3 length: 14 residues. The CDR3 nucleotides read TGCGCCAGCAGCCAAGACCGCACTGGAAATGAGCAGTTCTTC. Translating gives CASSQDRTGNEQFF.

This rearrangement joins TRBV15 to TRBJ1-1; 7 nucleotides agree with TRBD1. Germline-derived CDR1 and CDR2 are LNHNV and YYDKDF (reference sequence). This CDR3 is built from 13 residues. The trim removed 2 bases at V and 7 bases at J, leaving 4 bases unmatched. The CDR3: CATSRNRDSEAFF. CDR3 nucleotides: TGTGCCACCAGCAGAAACCGGGACAGTGAAGCTTTCTTT.

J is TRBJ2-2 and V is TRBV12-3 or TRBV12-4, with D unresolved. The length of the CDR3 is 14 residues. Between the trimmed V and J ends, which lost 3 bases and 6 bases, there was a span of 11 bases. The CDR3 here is CASSFSVPSGELFF. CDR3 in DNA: TGTGCCAGCAGTTTCTCTGTACCTTCCGGGGAGCTGTTTTTT.

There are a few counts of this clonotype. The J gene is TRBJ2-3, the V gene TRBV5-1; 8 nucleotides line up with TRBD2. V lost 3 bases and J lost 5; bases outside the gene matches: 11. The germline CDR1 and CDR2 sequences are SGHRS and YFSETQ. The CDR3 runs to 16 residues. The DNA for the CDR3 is TGCGCCAGCAGCTCGGCCCCGGGAGGGCGGGTAGATACGCAGTATTTT. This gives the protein CASSSAPGGRVDTQYF.

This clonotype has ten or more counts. The DNA for the CDR3 is TGTGCCAGCAGTTACTCATTTGAGTCTACTAGCGGGAGGCCCAAGACCGGGGAGCTGTTTTTT. Amino acid sequence: CASSYSFESTSGRPKTGELFF. This chain joins TRBV6-5 and TRBJ2-2; 12 bases agree with TRBD2. Germline-derived CDR1 and CDR2 are MNHEY and SVGAGI. This CDR3 region has 21 residues. The V gene end was trimmed by 0 bases and the J gene end by 5 bases; junction bases not matched to a gene: 16.

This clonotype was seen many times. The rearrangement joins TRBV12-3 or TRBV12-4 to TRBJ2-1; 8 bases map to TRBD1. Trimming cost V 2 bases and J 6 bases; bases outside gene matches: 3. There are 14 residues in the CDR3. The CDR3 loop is CASSLRTGFNEQFF. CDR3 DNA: TGTGCCAGCAGTTTAAGGACAGGGTTCAATGAGCAGTTCTTC.

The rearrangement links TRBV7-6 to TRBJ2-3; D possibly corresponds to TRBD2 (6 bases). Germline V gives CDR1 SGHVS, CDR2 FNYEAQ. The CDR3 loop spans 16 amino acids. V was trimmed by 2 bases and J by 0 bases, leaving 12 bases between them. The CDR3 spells CASSLPGGPSTDTQYF. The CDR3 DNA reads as TGTGCCAGCAGCTTACCCGGGGGACCAAGCACAGATACGCAGTATTTT.

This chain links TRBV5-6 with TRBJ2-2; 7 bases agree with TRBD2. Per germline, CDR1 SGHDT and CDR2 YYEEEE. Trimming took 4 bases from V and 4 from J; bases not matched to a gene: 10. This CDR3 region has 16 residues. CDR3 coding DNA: TGTGCCAGCAGCCTGGGGAGGGCAGGGCCCACCGGGGAGCTGTTTTTT. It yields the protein CASSLGRAGPTGELFF.

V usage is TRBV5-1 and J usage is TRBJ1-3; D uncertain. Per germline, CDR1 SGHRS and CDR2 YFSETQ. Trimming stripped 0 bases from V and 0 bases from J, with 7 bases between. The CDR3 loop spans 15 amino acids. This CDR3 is CASSLAGSSGNTIYF. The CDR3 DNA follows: TGCGCCAGCAGCTTGGCAGGAAGCTCTGGAAACACCATATATTTT.

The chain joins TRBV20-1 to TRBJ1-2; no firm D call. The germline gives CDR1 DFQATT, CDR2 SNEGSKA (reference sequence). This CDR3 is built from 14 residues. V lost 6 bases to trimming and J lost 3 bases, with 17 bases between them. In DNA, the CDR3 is TGCAGTGCCCGGGCGGTCGCGAACTACTATGGCTACACCTTC. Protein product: CSARAVANYYGYTF.

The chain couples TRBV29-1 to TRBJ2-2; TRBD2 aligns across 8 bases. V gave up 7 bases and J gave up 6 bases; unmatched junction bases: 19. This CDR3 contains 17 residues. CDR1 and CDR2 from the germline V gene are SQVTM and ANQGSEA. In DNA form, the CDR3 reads TGCAGCGCTGTACCTAGCCGGAGGGCCGGGGGGGCCGGGGAGCTGTTTTTT. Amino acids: CSAVPSRRAGGAGELFF.

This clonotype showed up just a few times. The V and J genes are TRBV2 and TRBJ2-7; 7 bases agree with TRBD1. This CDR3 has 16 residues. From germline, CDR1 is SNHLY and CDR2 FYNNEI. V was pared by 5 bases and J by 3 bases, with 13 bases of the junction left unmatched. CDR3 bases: TGTGCCAGCAGTCTTACCCTCGACAGGGACGACTACGAGCAGTACGTC. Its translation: CASSLTLDRDDYEQYV.

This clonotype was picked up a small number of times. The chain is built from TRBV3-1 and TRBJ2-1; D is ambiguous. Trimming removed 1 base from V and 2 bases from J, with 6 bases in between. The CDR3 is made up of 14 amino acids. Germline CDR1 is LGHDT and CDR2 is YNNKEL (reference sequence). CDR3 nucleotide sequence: TGTGCCAGCAGCCAAGCTAGTACCTACAATGAGCAGTTCTTC. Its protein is CASSQASTYNEQFF.